These 12 T cell receptor beta chains came from one sample sequenced in a study of graft-versus-host responses after intestinal transplantation. The assay was immunoSEQ multiplex PCR, and TCRdb's table has in-frame clones only and misses some. The sample lists approximately 100,000 clones; 86% were seen once. Here the sequenced sample was PBMCs, taken 255 days after intestinal transplant. These TCRs come from a human patient who received an intestinal transplant, so some T cells may come from the graft donor.

CDR3 residues: CAGSPSYGAYEQYF. DNA for the CDR3: TGTGCCGGCTCCCCGTCCTACGGAGCCTACGAGCAGTACTTC. The chain links TRBV6-1 to TRBJ2-7; D ambiguous. Germline V gene sequence: CDR1 MNHNS, CDR2 SASEGT. V was clipped by 11 bases and J by 2 bases, with 19 bases between them. There are 14 residues in the CDR3.

The chain combines TRBV29-1 with TRBJ2-2; D gene uncertain. CDR3 length: 11 residues. The V gene lost 4 bases and the J gene lost 7 bases, with 7 bases spanning the gap. Germline V gene sequence: CDR1 SQVTM, CDR2 ANQGSEA. This chain's CDR3 is CSVVGYGELFF. The CDR3 nucleotides read TGCAGCGTTGTCGGGTACGGGGAGCTGTTTTTT.

The J gene is TRBJ1-5, the V gene TRBV6-1; maybe TRBD1 (5 bases). Per germline, CDR1 MNHNS and CDR2 SASEGT. V lost 6 bases, J lost 6 bases, and 12 bases lay in between. The CDR3 is 13 amino acids. The CDR3 loop is CASSSAGGQPQHF. The CDR3 region has the DNA TGTGCCAGCAGCTCGGCGGGGGGTCAGCCCCAGCATTTT.

The chain uses TRBV5-6 and TRBJ2-2; 8 nucleotides align to TRBD1. Germline assignment: CDR1 SGHDT and CDR2 YYEEEE. The CDR3 length is 16 residues. V was clipped by 0 bases and J by 3 bases; unmatched bases: 4. The CDR3 region is CASSLEGQGHTGELFF. The CDR3 nucleotides read TGTGCCAGCAGCTTGGAAGGACAGGGCCACACCGGGGAGCTGTTTTTT.

The chain joins TRBV9 to TRBJ1-2; D is possibly TRBD1 (5 bases). Germline V gives CDR1 SGDLS, CDR2 YYNGEE. This CDR3 has 15 residues. V lost 2 bases, J lost 4 bases, and 15 bases lay in between. The DNA for the CDR3 is TGTGCCAGCAGCGTGTCCTTTGGGGGGGGCTATGGCTACACCTTC. It translates to CASSVSFGGGYGYTF.

The chain carries TRBV6-1 and TRBJ2-7, with 8 nucleotides matching TRBD1. The CDR3 runs 15 residues. The trim removed 6 bases at V and 0 bases at J, leaving 7 bases unmatched. Germline V gene sequence: CDR1 MNHNS, CDR2 SASEGT. The CDR3: CASRPDRGPSYEQYF. CDR3 sequence (DNA): TGTGCCAGCAGACCCGACAGGGGACCCTCCTACGAGCAGTACTTC.

The J gene is TRBJ1-2, the V gene TRBV28, with 7 bases matching TRBD1. Per germline, CDR1 MDHEN and CDR2 SYDVKM. Trimming removed 2 bases from V and 7 bases from J; junction bases left unmatched: 4. This CDR3 is built from 13 residues. The CDR3 nucleotides are TGTGCCAGCAGTTTAGACGCAGGGGGTGGCTACACCTTC. Protein product: CASSLDAGGGYTF.

The V and J genes are TRBV27 and TRBJ2-1; 10 nucleotides line up with TRBD1. The CDR3 length is 15 residues. Per the germline V gene, CDR1 is MNHEY and CDR2 is SMNVEV (reference sequence). V lost 2 bases to trimming and J lost 6 bases; unmatched junction nucleotides: 4. CDR3: CASSLGDRGSNEQFF. DNA for the CDR3: TGTGCCAGCAGTTTAGGGGACAGGGGAAGCAATGAGCAGTTCTTC.

The sample holds a few counts of this clone. This rearrangement joins TRBV27 to TRBJ1-5; weak D call: TRBD1 (6 bases). This CDR3 comprises 13 residues. Deletions cut 6 bases from V and 9 bases from J, with 15 bases between. Per germline, CDR1 MNHEY and CDR2 SMNVEV (reference sequence). The DNA of the CDR3 is TGTGCCAGCAGGGAGGGGGTAACTCGGCCCCAGCATTTT. Protein: CASREGVTRPQHF.

This chain links TRBV28 with TRBJ2-7; TRBD1 or TRBD2 may be the D gene (7 bases each). This CDR3 comprises 17 residues. V was shortened by 2 bases and J by 0 bases, with 17 bases between the two germline ends. Looked up from germline, CDR1 is MDHEN and CDR2 is SYDVKM. The CDR3 loop reads CASSLQREGAPSYEQYF. CDR3 DNA sequence: TGTGCCAGCAGTTTACAAAGGGAGGGGGCCCCCTCCTACGAGCAGTACTTC.

This clone was counted a single time. The V and J genes are TRBV27 and TRBJ1-2; D is possibly TRBD1 (6 bases). V gave up 7 bases and J gave up 2 bases, with 14 bases separating them. This CDR3 comprises 14 residues. Germline V gene sequence: CDR1 MNHEY, CDR2 SMNVEV (reference sequence). Written as DNA, the CDR3 is TGTGCCAGCACCGGGACAAGTTCGAACTATGGCTACACCTTC. Protein sequence: CASTGTSSNYGYTF.

The chain links TRBV7-2 to TRBJ1-3, with D maybe TRBD1 (6 bases). Trimming shortened V by 0 bases and J by 1 base, and 10 bases separated the two germline ends. The CDR3 runs to 16 residues. Germline CDR1 and CDR2: SGHTA and FQGNSA. The CDR3 loop is CASSLAGQLSGNTIYF. The CDR3 DNA reads TGTGCCAGCAGCTTAGCAGGACAGCTTTCTGGAAACACCATATATTTT.